This T cell receptor beta chain was sequenced in a study of T cell changes during pregnancy in multiple sclerosis. Data came from immunoSEQ multiplex PCR; TCRdb stores just in-frame clones and leaves some out. The sample has about 47,000 clones; approximately 93% are singletons. The germline gives CDR1 SGHTA, CDR2 FQGNSA. The CDR3 consists of 14 residues. V shed 4 bases, J shed 4 bases, and the junction held 3 bases outside the gene matches. This material consisted of peripheral blood, taken in the second trimester of pregnancy. The chain joins TRBV7-2 to TRBJ2-1; TRBD2 matches at 8 bases. This clonotype originated in a female donor with multiple sclerosis, enrolled in a pregnancy study. CDR3 sequence (DNA): TGTGCCAGCAGCTCCGGGACTAGTTACAATGAGCAGTTCTTC. Translation: CASSSGTSYNEQFF.